The rows below give T cell receptor beta chains drawn from one sample of a study of identical twins. Each CDR3 protein is one row after TCRdb ran MiXCR on the 5' RACE reads. Of 1.5 million to 2 million distinct CDR3 sequences in the sample, about 31% were seen once. Sequencing was done on a sample of cord blood. The receptors come from a newborn girl in good health. The CDR3 runs from the conserved cysteine through the conserved F or W. D genes are given only for firm matches. Some rows mark clone size as missing; the rest say once, few, many or name a class of expanded clone.

DNA,CDR3,J,size,V,D
TGTGCCAGCAGCTTAGCGATCACCTACAATGAGCAGTTCTTC,CASSLAITYNEQFF,TRBJ2-1,few,TRBV7-2,-
TGCGCCAGCATCCCCTCTAGCACAGATACGCAGTATTTT,CASIPSSTDTQYF,TRBJ2-3,-,TRBV5-1,-
TGTGCCAGCAGCATCTACGGGACTAGCGGCACAGATACGCAGTATTTT,CASSIYGTSGTDTQYF,TRBJ2-3,many,TRBV7-2,TRBD2
TGCAGTGCCGTAACTAGCGGGAGCCACGAGCAGTACTTC,CSAVTSGSHEQYF,TRBJ2-7,few,TRBV20-1,TRBD2
TGTGCCAGCAGCGTCAGCCCAGAGCCTAGGGAGACCCAGTACTTC,CASSVSPEPRETQYF,TRBJ2-5,-,TRBV9,-
TGTGCCAGCAGCGTAGCGCAAAACACCGGGGAGCTGTTTTTT,CASSVAQNTGELFF,TRBJ2-2,-,TRBV9,-
TGTGCCAGCGAATTACTGAACACCGGGGAGCTGTTTTTT,CASELLNTGELFF,TRBJ2-2,-,TRBV28,-
TGTGCCAGCAGCCAGGACAGCGTGCGCGGAGCTTTCTTT,CASSQDSVRGAFF,TRBJ1-1,-,TRBV14,-
TGTGCCAGCAGCCCTCCCACCAATGAGCAGTTCTTC,CASSPPTNEQFF,TRBJ2-1,-,TRBV7-2,-
TGTGCCAGCAGCTCGGCCGGGACAGGGATGTACGAGCAGTACTTC,CASSSAGTGMYEQYF,TRBJ2-7,-,TRBV7-2,TRBD1
TGCAGCGTTGATGGCACTAGCGGATACAATGAGCAGTTCTTC,CSVDGTSGYNEQFF,TRBJ2-1,-,TRBV29-1,TRBD2